The entry that follows covers one T cell receptor (beta chain) sequence. Germline CDR1 and CDR2: MGHDK and SYGVNS. V dropped 1 base and J dropped 7 bases, with 11 bases sitting between them. This CDR3 has 15 amino acids. This sample is drawn from a study of identical twins. Each CDR3 protein gets one entry after TCRdb re-called the 5' RACE reads with MiXCR. The sample shows under 1 million distinct CDR3 sequences, roughly an eighth of them seen only once. These data were also filed under a second study, of yellow fever vaccine responses in identical twins.

The chain uses TRBV25-1 and TRBJ1-6; TRBD1 is a possible D gene (5 bases). This receptor was obtained from a woman younger than 35 in good health. Material for sequencing was PBMCs. The CDR3 DNA follows: TGTGCCAGCAGTGAATGGGCAGGGCCAAATTCACCCCTCCACTTT. Translation: CASSEWAGPNSPLHF. The complete variable domain, with remaining parts taken from reference TRBV25-1 and TRBJ1-6, reads EADIYQTPRYLVIGTGKKITLECSQTMGHDKMYWYQQDPGMELHLIHYSYGVNSTEKGDLSSESTVSRIRTEHFPLTLESARPSHTSQYLCASSEWAGPNSPLHFGNGTRLTVT.